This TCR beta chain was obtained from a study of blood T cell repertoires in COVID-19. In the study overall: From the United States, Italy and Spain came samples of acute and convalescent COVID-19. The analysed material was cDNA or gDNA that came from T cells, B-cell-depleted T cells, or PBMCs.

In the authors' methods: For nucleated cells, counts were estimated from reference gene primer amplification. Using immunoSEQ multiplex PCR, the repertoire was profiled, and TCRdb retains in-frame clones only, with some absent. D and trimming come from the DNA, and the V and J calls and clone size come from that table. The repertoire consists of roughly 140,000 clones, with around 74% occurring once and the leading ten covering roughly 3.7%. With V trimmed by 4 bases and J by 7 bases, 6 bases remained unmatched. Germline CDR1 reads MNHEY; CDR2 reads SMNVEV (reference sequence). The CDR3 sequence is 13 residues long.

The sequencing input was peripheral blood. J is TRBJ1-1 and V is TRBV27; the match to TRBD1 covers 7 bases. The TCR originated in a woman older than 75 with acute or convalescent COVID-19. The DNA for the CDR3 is TGTGCCAGCAGTTCCCCGGGACAGTTTGAAGCTTTCTTT. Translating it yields CASSSPGQFEAFF.